This T cell receptor beta chain was captured by sequencing in a study of blood T cell repertoires in COVID-19 (dated by TCRdb to the early 2020s). For the wider study: Samples from collaborators originated in the United States, Italy and Spain and spanned both the acute and convalescent phases of COVID-19. The prospective study material was composed of cDNA or gDNA derived from T cells, B-cell-depleted T cells, or PBMCs. The dataset comprised deeply sampled blood TCRbeta repertoires from subjects exposed to, actively infected with, or recovered from COVID-19. The repertoires were released in a freely available public database intended as a resource for research on the immune response to SARS-CoV-2. The samples were drawn from two sources: the first 160 participants of the ongoing ImmuneRACE study, and 1,200 or so subjects contributed by 6 global collaborators. The sample metadata nearly always contained a de-identified subject ID, COVID-19 status, age in years and sex. HLA class I and class II types, where available, came from metadata supplied by the sample provider rather than from assay-based typing.

With respect to this clone: Its antigen specificity is not known. Base-call qualities are not available, and no considerably larger clone is one nucleotide away.

Trimming takes 3 bases from V and 4 bases from J, and the germline ends sit 10 bases apart. The CDR3 numbers 13 residues from cysteine through phenylalanine. CDR3 DNA is the only sequence kept; it has 39 bases, read in frame from the first base. In Seattle, one collaborating source enrolled patients while the infection was active and tracked those patients longitudinally over the course of disease. The collaborating institutions used their own protocols to collect whole blood in K2EDTA tubes. For TCRbeta analysis, collaborators shipped samples as frozen whole blood, isolated PBMCs, or DNA extracted from either of those sample types. TCRbeta CDR3 regions were amplified from genomic DNA using the immunoSEQ Assay, a bias-controlled multiplex PCR. As for the original processing: The number of nucleated cells in each sample was estimated from the amplification of reference gene primers within the assay. To quantify the absolute abundance of each unique TCRbeta CDR3 rearrangement, sequence reads were collapsed and filtered. For each sample, productive Simpson clonality was calculated as the square root of Simpson's diversity index over productive rearrangements. Held by TCRdb, this immuneACCESS table contains in-frame sequences only and omits some clones. Under half of the omission traces to an unresolved V gene where checked; the cause of the rest is unknown. The DNA gave D and trimming, while V, J and clone size come from that table. This sample is represented by some 130,000 clones; roughly 90% of them were singletons. The ten top clones hold roughly 3.9% of the sample.

Results the study describes overall, beyond this receptor: How much clinical and demographic metadata was included differed by source and by participant, and the metadata was provided uncurated.

The TCR sequence derives from a man between 60 and 75 years old with COVID-19, enrolled during active disease. The chain employs TRBV12-3 or TRBV12-4 and TRBJ2-7; TRBD1 could be the D gene, as 5 bases match. The sample was peripheral blood. The CDR3: CASSFGRAYEQYF. In nucleotide form, the sequence is TGTGCCAGCAGTTTTGGCAGGGCTTACGAGCAGTACTTC.